These 18 T cell receptor beta chains share one sample of origin, sequenced in a study of beta chain features in type 1 diabetes. The authors reverse transcribed all of the isolated RNA, so sequencing captured expressed TCRB transcripts. Using immunoSEQ multiplex PCR, the repertoire was profiled, and TCRdb retains in-frame clones only, with some absent. The table includes almost 350,000 clones, 8% detected once. Sample: central memory CD4+ T cells from blood. All receptors come from a woman aged 18-29 years in good health.

The chain is built from TRBV7-9 and TRBJ2-5; perhaps D is TRBD1 or TRBD2 (5 bases each). The CDR3 totals 15 residues. The V end lost 1 base, the J end lost 4 bases, and 13 bases lay between the germline ends. Germline assignment: CDR1 SEHNR and CDR2 FQNEAQ (reference sequence). The CDR3 DNA is TGTGCCAGCAGCTTAGATGCGGGCAGGGTAGAGACCCAGTACTTC. Its translation: CASSLDAGRVETQYF. The full variable domain, with the rest looked up from reference TRBV7-9 and TRBJ2-5, is DTGVSQNPRHKITKRGQNVTFRCDPISEHNRLYWYRQTLGQGPEFLTYFQNEAQLEKSRLLSDRFSAERPKGSFSTLEIQRTEQGDSAMYLCASSLDAGRVETQYFGPGTRLLVL.

This clone turned up a few times. The chain uses TRBV19 and TRBJ1-1, with a weak D call TRBD1 (5 bases). The CDR3 loop spans 16 amino acids. V lost 5 bases and J lost 1, with 17 bases in between. CDR1 and CDR2 from the germline V gene are LNHDA and SQIVND (reference sequence). CDR3 loop: CASSPPGGARNTEAFF. CDR3 in DNA: TGTGCCAGTAGTCCCCCGGGAGGGGCCAGGAACACTGAAGCTTTCTTT.

This clone was detected only a few times. Other nucleotide sequences from this sample produce the same CDR3. The chain has TRBV6-5 and TRBJ2-1; TRBD2 matches 7 bases. Germline V gives CDR1 MNHEY, CDR2 SVGAGI. Germline trimming cut 0 bases from V and 5 bases from J; bases unmatched to any gene: 1. The CDR3 runs to 14 residues. CDR3 nucleotide sequence: TGTGCCAGCAGTTACTCTGGGAGGGACAATGAGCAGTTCTTC. Amino acids: CASSYSGRDNEQFF.

Only a few counts were recorded for this clone. This chain uses TRBV4-2 with TRBJ2-7; 10 bases fit TRBD1. The germline CDR1 and CDR2 sequences are LGHNA and YNFKEQ. V shed 1 base and J 6 bases; nucleotides not matched to a gene: 9. This CDR3 spans 16 amino acids. The CDR3 region is CASSQVTGTGAREQYF. CDR3 sequence (DNA): TGTGCCAGCAGCCAAGTGACCGGGACAGGGGCCCGCGAGCAGTACTTC.

This clone has just a few counts. This same CDR3 is encoded by further DNA sequences in the sample. This chain uses TRBV19 with TRBJ2-6; D gene ambiguous. The V gene lost 5 bases and the J gene lost 2 bases, with 10 bases spanning the gap. CDR1 is LNHDA and CDR2 is SQIVND in the germline V gene (reference sequence). The CDR3 totals 15 residues. The CDR3 nucleotides are TGTGCCAGTAGTCCACGCTCGGCTGGGGCCAACGTCCTGACTTTC. It is translated as CASSPRSAGANVLTF.

This clone was seen many times. The CDR3 DNA reads TGTGCCAGCAGCCGAGTACTAGCGGGAGGTCATTTGGATGAGCAGTTCTTC. Its translation is CASSRVLAGGHLDEQFF. V gene TRBV5-8 combines with J gene TRBJ2-1, with 12 bases fitting TRBD2. V was pared by 4 bases and J by 8 bases, with 13 bases of the junction left unmatched. The germline CDR1 and CDR2 sequences are SGHTS and YDEGEE. The CDR3 loop spans 17 amino acids.

The chain uses TRBV6-1 and TRBJ2-3, with 7 bases identical to TRBD2. The CDR3 has 13 amino acids. Germline V gene data show CDR1 as MNHNS and CDR2 as SASEGT. With 8 bases clipped from V and 4 bases from J, the junction kept 6 bases outside the gene matches. The CDR3 nucleotides are TGTGCCAGCCCCGGGACTAACTCAGATACGCAGTATTTT. This encodes CASPGTNSDTQYF.

This clone was observed a handful of times. The chain is built from TRBV19 and TRBJ2-2; D perhaps matches TRBD2 (6 bases). The germline gives CDR1 LNHDA, CDR2 SQIVND (reference sequence). The CDR3 totals 14 residues. V was trimmed by 1 base and J by 6 bases, leaving 9 bases between them. CDR3 in amino acids: CASSIGRGAGELFF. The CDR3 DNA reads TGTGCCAGTAGTATAGGGCGCGGGGCCGGGGAGCTGTTTTTT.

The CDR3 DNA reads as TGTGCCAGCAGCCAAGAAGGGACAGGGAGTACGGGGAACGAGCAGTACTTC. It is translated as CASSQEGTGSTGNEQYF. The chain recombines TRBV14 with TRBJ2-7, with TRBD1 matching 9 bases. CDR3 length equals 17 residues. J was trimmed by 5 bases and V by 0 bases; bases with no gene match: 11. Germline-derived CDR1 and CDR2 are SGHDN and FVKESK.

This clone appeared a few times. This rearrangement joins TRBV7-9 to TRBJ2-2; 8 bases are a match to TRBD1. The CDR3 length is 14 residues. Trimming removed 3 bases from V and 6 bases from J; junction bases left unmatched: 3. Germline assignment: CDR1 SEHNR and CDR2 FQNEAQ (reference sequence). The CDR3 DNA sequence: TGTGCCAGCAGCTTCGGCAGGGGGCCCGGGGAGCTGTTTTTT. It is translated as CASSFGRGPGELFF.

The rearrangement uses TRBV7-2 and TRBJ2-7; TRBD2 matches at 9 bases. Per germline, CDR1 SGHTA and CDR2 FQGNSA. The CDR3 covers 15 residues. After removal of 0 bases from V and 3 bases from J, the junction contained 3 bases not matched to a gene. The CDR3 nucleotides read TGTGCCAGCAGCTTAGCTAGCGGGGGAATCTACGAGCAGTACTTC. Its protein product is CASSLASGGIYEQYF.

V gene TRBV7-3 combines with J gene TRBJ1-1; D unresolved. This CDR3 comprises 13 residues. The germline gives CDR1 SGHTA, CDR2 FQGTGA. V was cut by 7 bases and J by 0 bases, with 9 bases left in between. Written as DNA, the CDR3 is TGTGCCAGCAAGGGCGGGATGAACACTGAAGCTTTCTTT. It translates to CASKGGMNTEAFF.

The chain recombines TRBV7-3 with TRBJ2-7; D gene ambiguous. The germline V gene encodes CDR1 SGHTA and CDR2 FQGTGA. The CDR3 is 15 residues long. V was shortened by 2 bases and J by 2 bases, with 13 bases between the two germline ends. In DNA, the CDR3 is TGTGCCAGCAGCTTAGAGAAGGGCCCGACCTACGAGCAGTACTTC. The encoded protein is CASSLEKGPTYEQYF.

This clone was counted a few times. The chain carries TRBV7-2 and TRBJ2-1; the D gene is possibly TRBD2 (6 bases). The germline CDR1 and CDR2 sequences are SGHTA and FQGNSA. The CDR3 has 15 amino acids. The V end lost 0 bases, the J end lost 8 bases, and 14 bases lay between the germline ends. CDR3 nucleotides: TGTGCCAGCAGCTTAGCGTTTGCGGGGTGGGATGAGCAGTTCTTC. This sequence encodes CASSLAFAGWDEQFF.

The CDR3, as DNA: TGTGCCAGCAGCTTAGGGGCAGGGGCCCGTCAGCCCCAGCATTTT. As protein: CASSLGAGARQPQHF. The chain joins TRBV7-2 to TRBJ1-5; maybe TRBD1 (6 bases). Between the trimmed V and J ends, which lost 1 base and 6 bases, there was a span of 13 bases. This CDR3 region has 15 residues. From germline, CDR1 is SGHTA and CDR2 FQGNSA.

J is TRBJ2-1 and V is TRBV18; 7 nucleotides agree with TRBD2. This CDR3 region has 16 residues. The germline V gene has CDR1 KGHSH and CDR2 LQKENI. The trim removed 0 bases at V and 0 bases at J, leaving 2 bases unmatched. The CDR3 coding sequence is TGTGCCAGCTCACCACCGACGGGGGGCTCCTACAATGAGCAGTTCTTC. Translating it yields CASSPPTGGSYNEQFF. Drawing the rest from reference TRBV18 and TRBJ2-1, the complete variable domain is NAGVMQNPRHLVRRRGQEARLRCSPMKGHSHVYWYRQLPEEGLKFMVYLQKENIIDESGMPKERFSAEFPKEGPSILRIQQVVRGDSAAYFCASSPPTGGSYNEQFFGPGTRLTVL.

The chain uses TRBV29-1 and TRBJ2-1; D ambiguous. This CDR3 is 12 amino acids long. Trimming left V 3 bases short and J 8 bases short, with 11 bases between. CDR1 is SQVTM, CDR2 ANQGSEA, per germline. The CDR3 is CSVDRSTHEQFF. The CDR3, as DNA: TGCAGCGTTGACAGGTCAACCCATGAGCAGTTCTTC.

This clone was counted ten times or more. The chain joins TRBV18 to TRBJ2-6; TRBD2 is a possible D gene (5 bases). The CDR3 sequence is 17 residues long. Germline V lookup: CDR1 KGHSH, CDR2 LQKENI. V was trimmed by 3 bases and J by 2 bases, leaving 14 bases between them. CDR3 in amino acids: CASSPHPIGAGANVLTF. In DNA, the CDR3 is TGTGCCAGCTCACCTCATCCCATCGGGGCTGGGGCCAACGTCCTGACTTTC.